The next 19 T cell receptor beta chains were all read from a single sample in a study of T-cell memory formation after mild COVID-19. TCRdb re-analysed the 5' RACE reads in MiXCR, keeping a single row per CDR3 protein. The table has approximately 410,000 distinct CDR3 sequences, 23% seen once. Sequenced material: PBMCs or a T cell subset sorted from them (not recorded which). The receptors were sampled from an adult woman who had mild COVID-19 (a few samples of this study predate the infection). Cell type and time point are not known.

The chain uses TRBV7-6 and TRBJ2-3; either TRBD1 or TRBD2 may fit D (5 bases each). Germline CDR1 and CDR2: SGHVS and FNYEAQ. This CDR3 is built from 16 residues. V lost 3 bases to trimming and J lost 2 bases, with 15 bases between them. CDR3 region: CASSFGSGLPTDTQYF. The CDR3 DNA sequence: TGTGCCAGCAGCTTTGGGTCGGGGCTACCCACAGATACGCAGTATTTT. Variable domain in full (rest from reference TRBV7-6 and TRBJ2-3): GAGVSQSPRYKVTKRGQDVALRCDPISGHVSLYWYRQALGQGPEFLTYFNYEAQQDKSGLPNDRFSAERPEGSISTLTIQRTEQRDSAMYRCASSFGSGLPTDTQYFGPGTRLTVL.

The J gene is TRBJ2-3, the V gene TRBV24-1; D remains ambiguous. CDR3 length equals 12 residues. CDR1 is KGHDR and CDR2 is SFDVKD in the germline V gene. V dropped 1 base and J dropped 5 bases, with 3 bases sitting between them. CDR3 residues: CATSDFGDTQYF. For the CDR3, the DNA is TGTGCCACCAGTGATTTCGGAGATACGCAGTATTTT.

The V call is TRBV12-3 or TRBV12-4, the J call TRBJ2-1, with 7 bases lining up with TRBD2. The V and J ends lost 3 bases and 6 bases, in that order; junction bases with no gene match: 5. CDR3 length equals 14 residues. CDR3 region: CASSFSQRGNEQFF. In nucleotides, the CDR3 is TGTGCCAGCAGTTTCTCCCAGCGGGGCAATGAGCAGTTCTTC.

This clonotype was detected only a few times. J is TRBJ2-1 and V is TRBV5-8; TRBD2 agrees at 8 bases. V was clipped by 4 bases and J by 0 bases; unmatched bases: 21. The CDR3 spans 21 residues. Germline CDR1 SGHTS, CDR2 YDEGEE. The chain's CDR3 is CASSPAQLAGGGIRSYNEQFF. The CDR3 bases are TGTGCCAGCAGCCCGGCCCAGCTAGCGGGTGGGGGGATTCGCTCCTACAATGAGCAGTTCTTC. Looking up the rest from reference TRBV5-8 and TRBJ2-1 gives the full variable domain: EAGVTQSPTHLIKTRGQQATLRCSPISGHTSVYWYQQALGLGLQFLLWYDEGEERNRGNFPPRFSGRQFPNYSSELNVNALELEDSALYLCASSPAQLAGGGIRSYNEQFFGPGTRLTVL.

The rearrangement uses TRBV28 and TRBJ2-2; D is possibly TRBD2 (6 bases). CDR3 size: 16 residues. Germline V gene data show CDR1 as MDHEN and CDR2 as SYDVKM. The V and J ends lost 5 bases and 5 bases respectively, with 18 bases between them. The CDR3 bases are TGTGCCAGCAGTCCCGGTGGTAGCGGAATTACCGGGGAGCTGTTTTTT. As protein: CASSPGGSGITGELFF.

V is TRBV6-5 and J is TRBJ2-7; 10 nucleotides line up with TRBD2. Germline CDR1 reads MNHEY; CDR2 reads SVGAGI. The ends lost 6 bases at V and 7 bases at J; junction bases unmatched: 6. CDR3 length: 13 amino acids. The CDR3 nucleotides are TGTGCCAGCAGCAGCGGGAGGGCCAGAGAGCAGTACTTC. Its protein is CASSSGRAREQYF.

The chain recombines TRBV2 with TRBJ2-7; no reliable D call. V was trimmed by 2 bases and J by 9 bases, leaving 17 bases between them. The CDR3 runs 14 residues. Germline-derived CDR1 and CDR2 are SNHLY and FYNNEI. The CDR3 nucleotides are TGTGCCAGCAGTGAACGGACCACCTTTTTGGTGCAGTACTTC. This encodes CASSERTTFLVQYF. Drawing the rest from reference TRBV2 and TRBJ2-7, the complete variable domain is EPEVTQTPSHQVTQMGQEVILRCVPISNHLYFYWYRQILGQKVEFLVSFYNNEISEKSEIFDDQFSVERPDGSNFTLKIRSTKLEDSAMYFCASSERTTFLVQYFGPGTRLTVT.

Ten or more counts support this clonotype. The chain joins TRBV20-1 to TRBJ2-3, with 8 positions matching TRBD2. This CDR3 comprises 15 residues. Unmatched junction bases numbered 10, after V lost 2 bases and J lost 6 bases. The germline V gene encodes CDR1 DFQATT and CDR2 SNEGSKA (reference sequence). The CDR3 DNA reads as TGCAGTGCTAGAACCGAAGCGGGAGTTTGGGATACGCAGTATTTT. It specifies CSARTEAGVWDTQYF.

This clonotype showed up many times. The gene calls are TRBV7-2 and TRBJ1-5; possible D gene TRBD1, 5 bases. The V end was cut by 4 bases, the J end by 5 bases, with 9 bases between. CDR3 length equals 13 residues. Per the germline V gene, CDR1 is SGHTA and CDR2 is FQGNSA. Written as DNA, the CDR3 is TGTGCCAGCAGCTCCCGAGGGGATCAGCCCCAGCATTTT. This translates into CASSSRGDQPQHF.

V gene TRBV9 combines with J gene TRBJ2-6; D is possibly TRBD1 or TRBD2 (5 bases each). Germline V CDR1 and CDR2: SGDLS, YYNGEE. There are 17 residues in the CDR3. The V end lost 0 bases, the J end lost 2 bases, and 12 bases lay between the germline ends. CDR3 sequence (DNA): TGTGCCAGCAGCGTAGGGGGGTATGACGCTGGGGCCAACGTCCTGACTTTC. Protein product: CASSVGGYDAGANVLTF.

The V gene is TRBV12-3 or TRBV12-4, the J gene TRBJ2-1; TRBD1 matches 11 bases. CDR3 size: 15 residues. V was clipped by 4 bases and J by 5 bases; unmatched bases: 4. DNA of the CDR3: TGTGCCAGCAGTTGGACAGGGGGCGGTAACAATGAGCAGTTCTTC. Protein sequence: CASSWTGGGNNEQFF.

This clonotype has only a few counts. The chain uses TRBV24-1 and TRBJ2-2; tentative D call: TRBD1 (5 bases). CDR1 and CDR2 (germline): KGHDR, SFDVKD. This CDR3 is 15 amino acids long. The V and J ends lost 9 bases and 2 bases respectively, with 15 bases between them. The CDR3 region has the DNA TGTGCCACCTCGGGCCGGCAGGGTAACACCGGGGAGCTGTTTTTT. This translates into CATSGRQGNTGELFF.

This sequence joins TRBV5-6 and TRBJ2-5, with D possibly matching TRBD2 (6 bases). The length of the CDR3 is 14 residues. Germline CDR1 reads SGHDT; CDR2 reads YYEEEE. V was pared by 0 bases and J by 4 bases, with 10 bases between. For the CDR3, the DNA is TGTGCCAGCAGCTTGGGTGATAGCGGAGAGACCCAGTACTTC. Translating it yields CASSLGDSGETQYF.

The chain uses TRBV15 and TRBJ1-5; D may be TRBD1 (6 bases). The germline gives CDR1 LNHNV, CDR2 YYDKDF (reference sequence). V lost 0 bases to trimming and J lost 7 bases, with 16 bases between them. CDR3 length: 16 amino acids. The CDR3 sequence: CATSRDTGIGNQPQHF. The CDR3, as DNA: TGTGCCACCAGCAGAGATACAGGGATTGGAAACCAGCCCCAGCATTTT.

In its sample, this clonotype was seen a few times. The chain joins TRBV7-6 to TRBJ2-7; 9 bases are shared with TRBD1. Germline V gene lookup returns CDR1 SGHVS and CDR2 FNYEAQ. This CDR3 is 16 amino acids long. J gave up 3 bases and V 4 bases, and 10 bases lay outside the gene matches. The CDR3 loop is CASSSEDRGAYYEQYF. CDR3 coding DNA: TGTGCCAGCAGCTCCGAGGACAGGGGAGCCTACTACGAGCAGTACTTC.

This clonotype was picked up many times. The J gene is TRBJ2-1, the V gene TRBV4-2; 10 positions agree with TRBD2. The CDR3 totals 16 residues. The V gene end was trimmed by 3 bases and the J gene end by 5 bases; junction bases not matched to a gene: 7. Germline V gene data show CDR1 as LGHNA and CDR2 as YNFKEQ. For the CDR3, the DNA is TGTGCCAGCAGCCACGTCGGGACTAGCGCCCACAATGAGCAGTTCTTC. Its protein is CASSHVGTSAHNEQFF.

The V gene is TRBV6-5, the J gene TRBJ2-7, with D perhaps matching TRBD2 (6 bases). V gave up 4 bases and J gave up 2 bases, with 12 bases separating them. CDR3 length: 14 amino acids. The germline CDR1 and CDR2 sequences are MNHEY and SVGAGI. CDR3 bases: TGTGCCAGCAGTTGGGGGGACTCTCCCTACGAGCAGTACTTC. Translation gives CASSWGDSPYEQYF.

This clonotype was detected many times. The gene calls are TRBV7-9 and TRBJ2-1, with D maybe TRBD1 (7 bases). CDR1 SEHNR and CDR2 FQNEAQ come from the germline V gene (reference sequence). This CDR3 is built from 14 residues. V lost 6 bases, J lost 5 bases, and 14 bases lay in between. Here the CDR3 DNA reads TGTGCCAGCAGGGCGGGGACAGCTAACAATGAGCAGTTCTTC. Its translation: CASRAGTANNEQFF.

DNA of the CDR3: TGTGCCAGCAGCTTAATACAGGCGAGCTCCTACAATGAGCAGTTCTTC. Amino acids: CASSLIQASSYNEQFF. The chain combines TRBV11-2 with TRBJ2-1; D possibly corresponds to TRBD1 (5 bases). V was trimmed by 2 bases and J by 0 bases, leaving 11 bases between them. Germline V gives CDR1 SGHAT, CDR2 FQNNGV. This CDR3 comprises 16 residues.